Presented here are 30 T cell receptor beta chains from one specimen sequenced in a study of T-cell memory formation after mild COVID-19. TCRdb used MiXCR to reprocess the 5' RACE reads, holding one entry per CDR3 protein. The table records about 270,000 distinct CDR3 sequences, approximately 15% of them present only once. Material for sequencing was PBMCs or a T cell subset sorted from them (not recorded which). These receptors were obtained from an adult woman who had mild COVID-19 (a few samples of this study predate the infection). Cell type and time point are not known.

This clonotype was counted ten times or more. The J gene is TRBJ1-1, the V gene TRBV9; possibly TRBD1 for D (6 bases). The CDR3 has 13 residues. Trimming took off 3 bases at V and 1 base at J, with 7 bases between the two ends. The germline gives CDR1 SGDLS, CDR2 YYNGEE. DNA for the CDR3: TGTGCCAGCAGCGCGACAGGGAACACTGAAGCTTTCTTT. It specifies CASSATGNTEAFF. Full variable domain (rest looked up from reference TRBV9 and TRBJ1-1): DSGVTQTPKHLITATGQRVTLRCSPRSGDLSVYWYQQSLDQGLQFLIQYYNGEERAKGNILERFSAQQFPDLHSELNLSSLELGDSALYFCASSATGNTEAFFGQGTRLTVV.

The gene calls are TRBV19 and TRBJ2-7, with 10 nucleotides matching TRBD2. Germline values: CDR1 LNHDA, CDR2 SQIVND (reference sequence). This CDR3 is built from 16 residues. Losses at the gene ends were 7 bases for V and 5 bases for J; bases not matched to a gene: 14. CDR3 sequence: CASKGTGGTSVDEQYF. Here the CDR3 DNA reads TGTGCCAGTAAAGGAACTGGAGGGACTAGCGTAGACGAGCAGTACTTC.

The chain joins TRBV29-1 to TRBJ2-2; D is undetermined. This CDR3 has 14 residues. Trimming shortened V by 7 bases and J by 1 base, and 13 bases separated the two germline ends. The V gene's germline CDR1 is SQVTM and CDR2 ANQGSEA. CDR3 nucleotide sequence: TGCAGCGCTTTCACCACGGGGAACACCGGGGAGCTGTTTTTT. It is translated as CSAFTTGNTGELFF.

Here the CDR3 reads CASSLPIRDTQYF. CDR3 nucleotides: TGTGCCAGCAGTCTCCCAATCCGAGATACGCAGTATTTT. The rearrangement links TRBV12-3 or TRBV12-4 to TRBJ2-3, with unresolved D. V lost 5 bases and J 5 bases, leaving 11 bases between the germline ends. There are 13 residues in the CDR3.

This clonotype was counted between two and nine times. The CDR3 here is CASSVVPQANTEAFF. The DNA for the CDR3 is TGTGCCAGCAGCGTAGTTCCTCAAGCGAACACTGAAGCTTTCTTT. V gene TRBV9 combines with J gene TRBJ1-1; D remains ambiguous. The V and J ends lost 0 bases and 1 base respectively, with 10 bases between them. From germline, CDR1 is SGDLS and CDR2 YYNGEE. The CDR3 consists of 15 residues.

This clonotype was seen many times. The CDR3 is CSASPRAEAFF. CDR3 nucleotide sequence: TGCAGTGCTAGTCCCAGGGCTGAAGCTTTCTTT. This chain links TRBV20-1 with TRBJ1-1, with D possibly being TRBD1 (5 bases). Per the germline V gene, CDR1 is DFQATT and CDR2 is SNEGSKA (reference sequence). The CDR3 covers 11 residues. V dropped 3 bases and J dropped 6 bases, with 8 bases sitting between them.

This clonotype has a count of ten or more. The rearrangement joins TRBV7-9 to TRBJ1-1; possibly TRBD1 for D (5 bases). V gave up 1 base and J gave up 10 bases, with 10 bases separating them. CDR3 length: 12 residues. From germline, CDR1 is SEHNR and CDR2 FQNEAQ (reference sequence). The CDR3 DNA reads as TGTGCCAGCAGCTTAGGCGGGGGGTCAGCTTTCTTT. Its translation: CASSLGGGSAFF.

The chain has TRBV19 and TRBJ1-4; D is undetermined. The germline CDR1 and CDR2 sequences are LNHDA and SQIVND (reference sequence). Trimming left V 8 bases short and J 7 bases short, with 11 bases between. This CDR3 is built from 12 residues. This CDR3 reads CASCFRGEKLFF. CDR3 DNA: TGTGCCAGTTGTTTCCGGGGTGAAAAACTGTTTTTT.

CDR3 loop: CASSFLDRDYREQYF. The CDR3 nucleotides read TGTGCCAGCAGCTTTCTGGACAGGGACTATCGCGAGCAGTACTTC. J is TRBJ2-7 and V is TRBV5-5; TRBD1 is a possible D gene (8 bases). The CDR3 length is 15 residues. V was cut by 2 bases and J by 6 bases, with 18 bases left in between. The germline V gene has CDR1 SGHKS and CDR2 YYEKEE (reference sequence).

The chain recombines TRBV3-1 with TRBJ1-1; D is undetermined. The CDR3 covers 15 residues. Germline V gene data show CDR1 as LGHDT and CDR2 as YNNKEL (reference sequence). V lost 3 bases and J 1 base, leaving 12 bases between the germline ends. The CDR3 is CASSHTVSANTEAFF. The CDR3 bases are TGTGCCAGCAGCCATACGGTTTCCGCGAACACTGAAGCTTTCTTT.

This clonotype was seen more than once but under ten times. CDR3 DNA: TGTGCCACCAGCAGAGTCAGGCTTAGCACAGATACGCAGTATTTT. Its translation: CATSRVRLSTDTQYF. This rearrangement joins TRBV15 to TRBJ2-3; D is ambiguous. Per the germline V gene, CDR1 is LNHNV and CDR2 is YYDKDF (reference sequence). The length of the CDR3 is 15 residues. V was cut by 1 base and J by 0 bases, with 8 bases left in between.

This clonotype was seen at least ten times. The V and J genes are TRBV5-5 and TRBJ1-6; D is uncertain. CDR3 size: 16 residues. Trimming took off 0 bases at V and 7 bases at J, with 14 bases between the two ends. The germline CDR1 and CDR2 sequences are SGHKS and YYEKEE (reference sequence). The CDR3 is CASSLAEVSRNSPLHF. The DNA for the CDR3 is TGTGCCAGCAGCTTGGCCGAGGTATCGAGGAATTCACCCCTCCACTTT. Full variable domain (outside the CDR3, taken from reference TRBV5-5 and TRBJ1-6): DAGVTQSPTHLIKTRGQQVTLRCSPISGHKSVSWYQQVLGQGPQFIFQYYEKEERGRGNFPDRFSARQFPNYSSELNVNALLLGDSALYLCASSLAEVSRNSPLHFGNGTRLTVT.

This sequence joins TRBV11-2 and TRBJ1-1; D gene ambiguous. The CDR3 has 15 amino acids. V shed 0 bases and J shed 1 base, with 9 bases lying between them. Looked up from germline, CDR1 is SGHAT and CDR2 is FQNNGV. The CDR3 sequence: CASSLEPATNTEAFF. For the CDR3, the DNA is TGTGCCAGCAGCTTAGAACCAGCTACGAACACTGAAGCTTTCTTT.

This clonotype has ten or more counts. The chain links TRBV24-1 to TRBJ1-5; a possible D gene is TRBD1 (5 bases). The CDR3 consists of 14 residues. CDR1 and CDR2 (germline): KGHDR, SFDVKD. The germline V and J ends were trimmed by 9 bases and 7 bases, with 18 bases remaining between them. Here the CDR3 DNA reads TGTGCCACCGGGCAAAGGGGTGTAGAACAGCCCCAGCATTTT. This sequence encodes CATGQRGVEQPQHF.

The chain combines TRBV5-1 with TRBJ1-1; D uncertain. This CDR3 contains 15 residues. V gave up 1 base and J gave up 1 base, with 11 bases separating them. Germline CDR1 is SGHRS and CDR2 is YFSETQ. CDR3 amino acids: CASSLNRQANTEAFF. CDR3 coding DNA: TGCGCCAGCAGCTTGAATCGGCAGGCGAACACTGAAGCTTTCTTT.

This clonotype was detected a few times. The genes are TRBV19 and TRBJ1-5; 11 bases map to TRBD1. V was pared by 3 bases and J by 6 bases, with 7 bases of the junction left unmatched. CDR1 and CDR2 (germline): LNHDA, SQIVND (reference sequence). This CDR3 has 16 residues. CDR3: CASSIPSGTGGQPQHF. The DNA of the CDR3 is TGTGCCAGTAGTATCCCCTCCGGGACAGGGGGTCAGCCCCAGCATTTT.

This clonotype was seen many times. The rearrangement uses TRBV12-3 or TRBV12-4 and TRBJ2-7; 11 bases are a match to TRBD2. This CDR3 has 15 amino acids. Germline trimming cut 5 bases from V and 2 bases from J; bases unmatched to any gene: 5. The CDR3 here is CASSQLAGDTYEQYF. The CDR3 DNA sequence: TGTGCCAGCAGTCAACTAGCGGGGGACACCTACGAGCAGTACTTC.

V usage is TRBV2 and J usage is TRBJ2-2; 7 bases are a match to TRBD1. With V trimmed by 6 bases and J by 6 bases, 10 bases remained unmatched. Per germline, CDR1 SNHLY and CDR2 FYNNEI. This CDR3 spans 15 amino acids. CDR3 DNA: TGTGCCAGCAGAAGAGATACTACAGGGGCCGGGGAGCTGTTTTTT. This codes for CASRRDTTGAGELFF.

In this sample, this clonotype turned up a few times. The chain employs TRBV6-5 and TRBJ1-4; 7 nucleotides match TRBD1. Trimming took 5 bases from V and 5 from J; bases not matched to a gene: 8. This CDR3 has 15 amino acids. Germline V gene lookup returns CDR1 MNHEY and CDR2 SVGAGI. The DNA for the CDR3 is TGTGCCAGCAGTCCGGGGACAGTTAAAAATGAAAAACTGTTTTTT. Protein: CASSPGTVKNEKLFF.

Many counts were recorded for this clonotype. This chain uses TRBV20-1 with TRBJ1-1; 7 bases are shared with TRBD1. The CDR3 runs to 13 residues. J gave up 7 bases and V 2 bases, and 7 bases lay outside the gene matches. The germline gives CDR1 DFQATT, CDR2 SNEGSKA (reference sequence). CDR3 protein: CSARRGGDGEAFF. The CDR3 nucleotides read TGCAGTGCTAGAAGAGGGGGCGACGGTGAAGCTTTCTTT.

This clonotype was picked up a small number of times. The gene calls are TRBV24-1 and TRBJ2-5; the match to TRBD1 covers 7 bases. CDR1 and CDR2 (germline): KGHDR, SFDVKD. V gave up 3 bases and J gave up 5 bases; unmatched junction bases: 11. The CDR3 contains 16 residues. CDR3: CATSDKTGSVMETQYF. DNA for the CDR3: TGTGCCACCAGTGATAAGACAGGGTCCGTAATGGAGACCCAGTACTTC.

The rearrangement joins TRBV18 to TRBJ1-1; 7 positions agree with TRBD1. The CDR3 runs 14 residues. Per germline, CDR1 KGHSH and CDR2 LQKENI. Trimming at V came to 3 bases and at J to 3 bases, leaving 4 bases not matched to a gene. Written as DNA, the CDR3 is TGTGCCAGCTCACCCGGGACAGCATACACTGAAGCTTTCTTT. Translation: CASSPGTAYTEAFF.

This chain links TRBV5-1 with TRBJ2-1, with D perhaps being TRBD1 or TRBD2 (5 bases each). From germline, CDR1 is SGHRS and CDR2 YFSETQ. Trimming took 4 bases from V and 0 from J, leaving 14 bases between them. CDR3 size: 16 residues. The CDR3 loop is CASSPRGRFSYNEQFF. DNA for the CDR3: TGCGCCAGCAGCCCCCGGGGACGATTCTCCTACAATGAGCAGTTCTTC.

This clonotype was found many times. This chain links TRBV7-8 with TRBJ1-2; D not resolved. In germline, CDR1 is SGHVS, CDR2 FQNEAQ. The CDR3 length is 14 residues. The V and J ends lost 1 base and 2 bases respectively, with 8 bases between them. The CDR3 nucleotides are TGTGCCAGCAGCTTAGAGGGCAGAAACTATGGCTACACCTTC. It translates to CASSLEGRNYGYTF.

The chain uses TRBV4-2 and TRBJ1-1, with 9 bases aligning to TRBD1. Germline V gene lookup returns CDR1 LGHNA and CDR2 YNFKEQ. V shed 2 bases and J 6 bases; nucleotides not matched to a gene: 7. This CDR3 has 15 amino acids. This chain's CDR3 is CASSQRDRVGPEAFF. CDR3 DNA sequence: TGTGCCAGCAGCCAACGGGACAGGGTAGGACCTGAAGCTTTCTTT.

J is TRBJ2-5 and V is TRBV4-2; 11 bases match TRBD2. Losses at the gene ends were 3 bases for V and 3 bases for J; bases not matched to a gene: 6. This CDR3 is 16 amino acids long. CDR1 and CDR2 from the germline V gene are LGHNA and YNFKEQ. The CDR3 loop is CASSQGPGLAEETQYF. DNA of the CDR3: TGTGCCAGCAGCCAGGGCCCGGGACTAGCGGAAGAGACCCAGTACTTC.

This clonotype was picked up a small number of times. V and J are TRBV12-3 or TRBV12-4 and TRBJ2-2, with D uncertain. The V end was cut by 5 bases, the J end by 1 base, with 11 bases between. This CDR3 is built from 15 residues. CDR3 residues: CASSPRYRNTGELFF. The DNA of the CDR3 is TGTGCCAGCAGTCCTAGGTACCGGAACACCGGGGAGCTGTTTTTT.

The CDR3 coding sequence is TGTGCCTGGAGCCGGACAGGCCACCGGGGAAACACCATATATTTT. Translation gives CAWSRTGHRGNTIYF. The chain uses TRBV30 and TRBJ1-3, with 7 positions matching TRBD1. CDR1 is GTSNPN and CDR2 is SVGIG in the germline V gene (reference sequence). V was clipped by 3 bases and J by 4 bases; unmatched bases: 9. The CDR3 loop spans 15 amino acids.

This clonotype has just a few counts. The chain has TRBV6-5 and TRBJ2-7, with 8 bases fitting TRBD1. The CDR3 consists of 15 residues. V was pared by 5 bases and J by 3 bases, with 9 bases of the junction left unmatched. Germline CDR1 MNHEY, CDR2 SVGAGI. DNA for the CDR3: TGTGCCAGCAGTCGACTGTCACAGGGGGGCTACGAGCAGTACTTC. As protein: CASSRLSQGGYEQYF.

CDR3 DNA: TGTGCCAGCAGTCCAGACAGGGGGCTGAGGGGAAACACCATATATTTT. Translating it yields CASSPDRGLRGNTIYF. The J gene is TRBJ1-3, the V gene TRBV6-5; 10 bases are shared with TRBD1. The CDR3 sequence is 16 residues long. V lost 5 bases, J lost 4 bases, and 8 bases stayed unmatched. Germline-derived CDR1 and CDR2 are MNHEY and SVGAGI.